Listed below are T cell receptor beta chains from one sample, sequenced in a study of graft-versus-host responses after intestinal transplantation. Their specific antigens are unknown. TCRdb keeps only in-frame clones here, not all; method: immunoSEQ multiplex PCR. This sample has tens of thousands of clones, with less than 95% found just once. Sequences were derived from unstimulated CD8+ T cells sorted from spleen or lymph node cells, sampled before intestinal transplant. The source of these receptors is a human donor who received an intestinal transplant. CDR3s include the opening cysteine and the closing phenylalanine or tryptophan.

TRBV12-5	TRBJ2-1	CASGFAGPYNEQFF
TRBV6-1	TRBJ1-1	CASRTGGSLTEAFF
TRBV11-3	TRBJ1-5	CASTQLSGGGNQPQHF
TRBV29-1	TRBJ1-2	CSVDPAEGEEGYTF
TRBV6-5	TRBJ1-5	CASSLYRVPQPQHF
TRBV7-8	TRBJ2-3	CASTQTGGGGDTQYF
TRBV6-6	TRBJ1-5	CASSAEVNQPQHF
TRBV7-9	TRBJ2-5	CASSSVIMDREYQETQYF
TRBV5-4	TRBJ2-7	CASSLQDSYEQYF
TRBV27	TRBJ1-2	CASRDSNYGYTF
TRBV21-1	TRBJ1-1	CASSKATGGNTEAFF
TRBV6-6	TRBJ1-5	CASSAGEPQHF
TRBV2	TRBJ1-1	CASRGVSLEAFF
TRBV29-1	TRBJ2-1	CSASDNEQFF
TRBV29-1	TRBJ1-2	CSVDPGQGNYGYTF
TRBV7-9	TRBJ2-7	CASSLALADEQYF
TRBV5-1	TRBJ2-2	CASSPRDRENTGELFF
TRBV18	TRBJ2-7	CASSPPFGELAYEQYF
TRBV7-9	TRBJ2-7	CASSMTGGAYEQYF
TRBV4-2	TRBJ2-1	CASSHLAGGPSYNEQFF
TRBV27	TRBJ1-2	CASSRGQGYGYTF
TRBV15	TRBJ1-2	CATSREWGDLRDYGYTF
TRBV9	TRBJ1-1	CASSGGGVLSTEAFF
TRBV9	TRBJ1-4	CASSVAPSGGGEKLFF
TRBV11-2	TRBJ2-1	CASSLMQVPNEQFF
TRBV12-5	TRBJ2-7	CASGKTLADEQYF
TRBV6-4	TRBJ2-1	CASSDLTGGGEQFF
TRBV28	TRBJ1-1	CASSLGPEGDTEAFF
TRBV19	TRBJ2-1	CASSIAQTGNEQFF
TRBV2	TRBJ1-5	CASNGDGSNQPQHF
TRBV11-2	TRBJ2-3	CASSLPSGGPSTDTQYF
TRBV9	TRBJ2-3	CASSVGGGSTDTQYF
TRBV4-1	TRBJ2-5	CASSQRGGQGMGETQYF
TRBV12-5	TRBJ1-1	CASGQSNTEAFF
TRBV6-6	TRBJ1-5	CASSFVGPNQPQHF
TRBV10-2	TRBJ2-7	CASSESSLAAYEQYF
TRBV10-1	TRBJ2-7	CASSDGTGMPYEQYF
TRBV5-4	TRBJ2-3	CASRDGTGMQYF
TRBV2	TRBJ1-2	CARDRGDGYTF
TRBV7-9	TRBJ1-4	CASSLGPGGDNEKLFF
TRBV12-5	TRBJ2-5	CASGPETGSYETQYF
TRBV5-6	TRBJ1-6	CASSLSVNSPLHF
TRBV6-5	TRBJ1-1	CASSRRGHQNTEAFF
TRBV15	TRBJ2-7	CATSRDYAGGNEQYF
TRBV5-8	TRBJ2-1	CASSFMGGEQFF
TRBV5-6	TRBJ1-1	CASSRGGTEAFF
TRBV5-1	TRBJ2-3	CASSSRGASTDTQYF
TRBV4-1	TRBJ2-3	CASSQRTGADTQYF
TRBV19	TRBJ1-1	CASRTGNTEAFF
TRBV5-4	TRBJ2-3	CASSETGVGTDTQYF
TRBV7-6	TRBJ1-4	CASSRGQGSWEKLFF